Below, 11 T cell receptor beta chains from the same sample are listed, as sequenced in a study of neurological immune-mediated disorders. The sample's time point: longitudinal time-point 1 (baseline). TCRdb recomputed calls from the 5' RACE reads with MiXCR, one row per CDR3 protein. The sample lists tens of thousands of distinct CDR3 sequences, around 9.6% occurring once. The sequenced sample consisted of PBMCs. The receptors come from a man aged 25 to 40 in good health.

This clonotype is a singleton in its sample. The limits of the CDR3 on the DNA are not certain, so only TCRdb's listed CDR3 is given. The chain employs TRBV4-1 and TRBJ1-1; the table assigns TRBD1, which was not confirmed against the DNA. In germline, CDR1 is MGHRA, CDR2 YSYEKL. 22 amino acids form the CDR3, both terminal residues included. This CDR3 is CASSEGNEQFFGPGTPNTESFF.

This clonotype was observed at least ten times. The J gene is TRBJ2-1, the V gene TRBV27; D is unresolved. The ends were cut back, 1 base at V and 7 bases at J, with 11 bases in the middle. The CDR3 has 14 amino acids. Per germline, CDR1 MNHEY and CDR2 SMNVEV (reference sequence). CDR3 region: CASSLLAQRNEQFF. CDR3 sequence (DNA): TGTGCCAGCAGTTTATTAGCCCAACGAAATGAGCAGTTCTTC.

This clonotype was counted a few times. The chain carries TRBV7-3 and TRBJ2-3; the D call may be TRBD1 or TRBD2 (6 bases each). The V gene's germline CDR1 is SGHTA and CDR2 FQGTGA. This CDR3 spans 17 amino acids. The germline V and J ends were trimmed by 5 bases and 8 bases, with 26 bases remaining between them. CDR3 bases: TGTGCCAGCAGCCTTAACAGTGGGACTGGGACAATGGGTACGCAGTATTTT. Residues: CASSLNSGTGTMGTQYF.

This clonotype showed up many times. V gene TRBV7-2 combines with J gene TRBJ1-5; the D gene is possibly TRBD1 (6 bases). The length of the CDR3 is 15 residues. From germline, CDR1 is SGHTA and CDR2 FQGNSA. V gave up 5 bases and J gave up 0 bases, with 11 bases separating them. As DNA, the CDR3 is TGTGCCAGCAGCGAGGACAGCTTTAGCAATCAGCCCCAGCATTTT. As protein: CASSEDSFSNQPQHF.

This clonotype occurred many times. This rearrangement joins TRBV6-5 to TRBJ2-3, with a possible D match to TRBD1 (6 bases). The germline V gene has CDR1 MNHEY and CDR2 SVGAGI. CDR3 size: 14 residues. The ends were cut back, 7 bases at V and 2 bases at J, with 13 bases in the middle. CDR3 coding DNA: TGTGCCAGCAATTGGGGGCAATCCACAGATACGCAGTATTTT. It translates to CASNWGQSTDTQYF.

This clonotype was recorded at least ten times. CDR3 sequence: CSASEVRTGSYNEQFF. The CDR3 nucleotides are TGCAGTGCTAGTGAGGTCCGGACAGGCTCCTACAATGAGCAGTTCTTC. The chain recombines TRBV20-1 with TRBJ2-1, with 7 nucleotides matching TRBD1. The CDR3 extends over 16 amino acids. Germline values: CDR1 DFQATT, CDR2 SNEGSKA (reference sequence). J gave up 0 bases and V 3 bases, and 8 bases lay outside the gene matches.

There are many counts of this clonotype. The rearrangement links TRBV6-6 to TRBJ2-1; TRBD1 agrees at 7 bases. CDR1 is MNHNY, CDR2 SVGAGI, per germline (reference sequence). With V trimmed by 6 bases and J by 5 bases, 4 bases remained unmatched. The length of the CDR3 is 13 residues. CDR3 protein: CASREQGNNEQFF. The CDR3 region has the DNA TGTGCCAGCAGGGAACAGGGGAACAATGAGCAGTTCTTC.

The chain couples TRBV3-1 to TRBJ2-1, with D perhaps matching TRBD1 (6 bases). V was clipped by 5 bases and J by 6 bases, with 11 bases between them. CDR1 is LGHDT, CDR2 YNNKEL, per germline (reference sequence). The CDR3 runs 13 residues. CDR3 sequence reads: CASSTRTANEQFF. The CDR3 coding sequence is TGTGCCAGCAGCACCCGGACAGCCAATGAGCAGTTCTTC.

Of note for this clonotype: Since a much larger clone is just one base distant, this may be a read error. As DNA, the CDR3 is TGTGCCAGCAGTGCGGGGGGCCATCAGCCCCAGCATTTT. This translates into CASSAGGHQPQHF. This sequence joins TRBV12-3 or TRBV12-4 and TRBJ1-5, with D perhaps matching TRBD1 (6 bases). The ends were cut back, 5 bases at V and 5 bases at J, with 10 bases in the middle. The CDR3 length is 13 residues.

This clonotype was counted ten times or more. V usage is TRBV20-1 and J usage is TRBJ2-2; TRBD2 matches 7 bases. Germline V gene sequence: CDR1 DFQATT, CDR2 SNEGSKA (reference sequence). Losses at the gene ends were 0 bases for V and 7 bases for J; bases not matched to a gene: 11. The CDR3 consists of 16 residues. The CDR3, as DNA: TGCAGTGCTAGAGAGTCGGCGGGAGTGTGGCACGGGGAGCTGTTTTTT. This translates into CSARESAGVWHGELFF.

The rearrangement uses TRBV4-2 and TRBJ1-2; 8 positions match TRBD1. Trimming cost V 4 bases and J 3 bases; bases outside gene matches: 7. In germline, CDR1 is LGHNA, CDR2 YNFKEQ. This CDR3 comprises 15 residues. The CDR3, as DNA: TGTGCCAGCAGCCTTTCCCCGACAGGGGACTATGGCTACACCTTC. It translates to CASSLSPTGDYGYTF.